Here is one T cell receptor (beta chain) with its context. Antigen: not known. The donors were part of the validation cohort of 95 to 150 subjects. That cohort was separate from the first cohort, which comprised 670 or so subjects. The repertoire was sequenced with immunoSEQ multiplex PCR; TCRdb's copy has only in-frame clones and lacks some. The table lists 150,000 to 200,000 clones, 84% of them singletons. These data originate in a study of cytomegalovirus exposure and HLA in healthy donors. Whole-study findings and limits: For most TCR sequences rarity was the rule, although some public TCRs occurred in many donors. Diagnosis of cytomegalovirus status made by the classifier reportedly showed high specificity and sensitivity.

Per germline, CDR1 GTSNPN and CDR2 SVGIG (reference sequence). This CDR3 is built from 13 residues. Trimming stripped 0 bases from V and 9 bases from J, with 14 bases between. The rearrangement links TRBV30 to TRBJ1-2, with a tentative D call TRBD1 (6 bases). The sample taken for sequencing was PBMCs. This receptor was obtained from a woman aged 30 to 39 in good health and CMV-seropositive. This CDR3 reads CAWSVLTGSRYTF. The CDR3 DNA is TGTGCCTGGAGTGTACTTACAGGGTCCCGCTACACCTTC.